One and the same sample provided the 15 T cell receptor beta chains below, sequenced in a study of blood T cell repertoires in COVID-19. Sequenced by immunoSEQ multiplex PCR; TCRdb stores in-frame clones only, minus some. The profile shows under 250,000 clones, more than 75% of them singletons. Sequencing was done on a sample of peripheral blood. These receptors originate from a woman aged 55 to 70 who had recovered from COVID-19.

The rearrangement joins TRBV6-1 to TRBJ2-5; TRBD2 matches at 11 bases. This CDR3 has 21 amino acids. Germline CDR1 MNHNS, CDR2 SASEGT. The trim removed 2 bases at V and 0 bases at J, leaving 17 bases unmatched. The CDR3 here is CASSERRIIAGGTADQETQYF. CDR3 nucleotides: TGTGCCAGCAGTGAAAGGAGGATAATAGCGGGGGGGACTGCCGACCAAGAGACCCAGTACTTC.

In this sample, this clone turned up once. V and J are TRBV5-1 and TRBJ2-7, with a weak D call TRBD1 (6 bases). Germline CDR1 SGHRS, CDR2 YFSETQ. The CDR3 has 13 amino acids. V was trimmed by 3 bases and J by 5 bases, leaving 12 bases between them. For the CDR3, the DNA is TGCGCCAGCAGCTCTAACAGGGTACACGAGCAGTACTTC. Translating it yields CASSSNRVHEQYF.

In its sample, this clone was seen once. The J gene is TRBJ2-3, the V gene TRBV15, with 11 bases lining up with TRBD2. Losses at the gene ends were 1 base for V and 6 bases for J; bases not matched to a gene: 6. This CDR3 comprises 16 residues. CDR1 and CDR2 (germline): LNHNV, YYDKDF (reference sequence). CDR3 DNA sequence: TGTGCCACCAGCAGAGGAGTAGCGGGGGGGAGCGATACGCAGTATTTT. Its protein product is CATSRGVAGGSDTQYF.

The V call is TRBV6-5, the J call TRBJ1-2, with TRBD1 matching over 9 bases. Per the germline V gene, CDR1 is MNHEY and CDR2 is SVGAGI. The CDR3 has 15 residues. Trimming took 4 bases from V and 4 from J; bases not matched to a gene: 7. In DNA form, the CDR3 reads TGTGCCAGCAGTTTCACAGGGGGCAGGAGCTATGGCTACACCTTC. It encodes CASSFTGGRSYGYTF.

CDR3 region: CASSLMGLQETQYF. The CDR3, as DNA: TGTGCCAGCAGCTTAATGGGCTTACAAGAGACCCAGTACTTC. This chain joins TRBV7-2 and TRBJ2-5; D is undetermined. V lost 2 bases and J lost 2, with 9 bases in between. The CDR3 is made up of 14 amino acids. Germline V gene data show CDR1 as SGHTA and CDR2 as FQGNSA.

This clone has more than one count but fewer than ten. Compared with germline, one end of the junction differs, possibly owing to a read error. The V and J genes are TRBV2 and TRBJ2-3; possible D gene TRBD2, 6 bases. This CDR3 is built from 11 residues. CDR1 is SNHLY and CDR2 is FYNNEI in the germline V gene. The CDR3 region is CASSEGGIGYF. CDR3 DNA: TGTGCCAGCAGCGAAGGCGGGATTGGGTATTTT.

The chain uses TRBV28 and TRBJ1-5; 7 nucleotides line up with TRBD1. The germline CDR1 and CDR2 sequences are MDHEN and SYDVKM. This CDR3 region has 15 residues. The V and J ends lost 3 bases and 3 bases, in that order; junction bases with no gene match: 5. Here the CDR3 DNA reads TGTGCCAGCAGTTTTCGACAGGGTGACAATCAGCCCCAGCATTTT. Translation: CASSFRQGDNQPQHF.

This clone was picked up a small number of times. The CDR3, as DNA: TGTGCCAGCAGCCAAGTATTTAACTTTAGGGGGCTCGGAAACACCATATATTTT. Translation: CASSQVFNFRGLGNTIYF. The chain combines TRBV4-2 with TRBJ1-3; 7 positions agree with TRBD1. Germline loops: CDR1 LGHNA, CDR2 YNFKEQ. The CDR3 sequence is 18 residues long. After removal of 1 base from V and 4 bases from J, the junction contained 13 bases not matched to a gene.

The V and J genes are TRBV29-1 and TRBJ1-1; the D gene is possibly TRBD1 (6 bases). CDR1 and CDR2 from the germline V gene are SQVTM and ANQGSEA. Trimming removed 8 bases at V and 0 bases at J, with 25 bases between. The CDR3 has 17 residues. The CDR3 coding sequence is TGCAGCACTTTGGGGGCACAGGGTCCCGGGGTGAACACTGAAGCTTTCTTT. This encodes CSTLGAQGPGVNTEAFF. Combining the CDR3 with reference TRBV29-1 and TRBJ1-1 gives the whole variable domain SAVISQKPSRDICQRGTSLTIQCQVDSQVTMMFWYRQQPGQSLTLIATANQGSEATYESGFVIDKFPISRPNLTFSTLTVSNMSPEDSSIYLCSTLGAQGPGVNTEAFFGQGTRLTVV.

V is TRBV5-1 and J is TRBJ1-5; 7 bases are shared with TRBD1. V shed 1 base and J 4 bases; nucleotides not matched to a gene: 5. CDR3 length: 15 amino acids. The V gene's germline CDR1 is SGHRS and CDR2 YFSETQ. DNA of the CDR3: TGCGCCAGCAGCTTGTGGACAGGTCCAAATCAGCCCCAGCATTTT. Translated: CASSLWTGPNQPQHF.

This clone is a singleton in its sample. The rearrangement uses TRBV5-1 and TRBJ2-3; D remains ambiguous. Germline CDR1 reads SGHRS; CDR2 reads YFSETQ. The V end lost 4 bases, the J end lost 0 bases, and 9 bases lay between the germline ends. This CDR3 has 14 amino acids. CDR3 amino acids: CASSPQTSTDTQYF. CDR3 DNA: TGCGCCAGCAGCCCCCAGACTAGCACAGATACGCAGTATTTT.

This chain joins TRBV7-9 and TRBJ1-6; D call uncertain. Germline CDR1 is SEHNR and CDR2 is FQNEAQ (reference sequence). Trimming pared 2 bases from V and 9 bases from J, leaving 8 bases between. There are 13 residues in the CDR3. The CDR3 protein is CASSLYLGSPLHF. The CDR3 DNA is TGTGCCAGCAGCTTATACCTCGGTTCACCCCTCCACTTT. The full variable domain, in which reference TRBV7-9 and TRBJ1-6 provide the parts outside the CDR3, is DTGVSQNPRHKITKRGQNVTFRCDPISEHNRLYWYRQTLGQGPEFLTYFQNEAQLEKSRLLSDRFSAERPKGSFSTLEIQRTEQGDSAMYLCASSLYLGSPLHFGNGTRLTVT.

V is TRBV6-5 and J is TRBJ1-3; 7 nucleotides agree with TRBD1. This CDR3 spans 14 amino acids. V shed 6 bases and J 4 bases; nucleotides not matched to a gene: 6. The V gene's germline CDR1 is MNHEY and CDR2 SVGAGI. CDR3 sequence reads: CASRYRGEGNTIYF. CDR3 nucleotide sequence: TGTGCCAGCAGATACAGGGGTGAAGGAAACACCATATATTTT.

This sequence joins TRBV4-1 and TRBJ1-5, with TRBD1 matching over 7 bases. The CDR3 consists of 15 residues. Per germline, CDR1 MGHRA and CDR2 YSYEKL. J lost 1 base, V lost 8 bases, and 8 bases had no gene match. CDR3 sequence reads: CASGTGDGSNQPQHF. DNA of the CDR3: TGCGCCAGCGGCACAGGGGACGGAAGCAATCAGCCCCAGCATTTT.

The sample holds a few counts of this clone. The chain couples TRBV5-1 to TRBJ1-6; a possible D gene is TRBD1 (5 bases). Germline assignment: CDR1 SGHRS and CDR2 YFSETQ. Trimming removed 3 bases at V and 10 bases at J, with 14 bases between. This CDR3 comprises 14 residues. CDR3 nucleotides: TGCGCCAGCAGCTCAGGACATGGTGAATCACCCCTCCACTTT. Protein sequence: CASSSGHGESPLHF.